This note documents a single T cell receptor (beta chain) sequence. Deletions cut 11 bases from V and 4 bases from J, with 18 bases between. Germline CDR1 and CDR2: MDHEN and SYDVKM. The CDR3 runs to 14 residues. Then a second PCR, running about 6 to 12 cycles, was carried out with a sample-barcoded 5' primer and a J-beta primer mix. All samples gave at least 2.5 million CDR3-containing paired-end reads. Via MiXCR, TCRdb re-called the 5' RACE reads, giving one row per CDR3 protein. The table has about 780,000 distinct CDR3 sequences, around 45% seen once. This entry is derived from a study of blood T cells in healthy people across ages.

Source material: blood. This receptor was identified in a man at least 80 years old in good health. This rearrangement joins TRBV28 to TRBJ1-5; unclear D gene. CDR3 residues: CAVKGGSGNQPQHF. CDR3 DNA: TGTGCCGTAAAGGGAGGGTCGGGGAATCAGCCCCAGCATTTT.